Following are 5 T cell receptor beta chains from one sample sequenced in a study of shared clonotypes between healthy human individuals. Sequencing was performed with immunoSEQ multiplex PCR; in TCRdb, only in-frame clones are kept and a portion is missing. The data hold roughly 1 million clones, with around 74% observed a single time. Source material: memory CD4+ T cells sorted from blood. Subset specified: CD45RA-negative fraction. These receptors came from a man between 18 and 29 years old in good health.

The rearrangement links TRBV7-2 to TRBJ2-7; the D is unclear. Germline assignment: CDR1 SGHTA and CDR2 FQGNSA. Trimming removed 1 base at V and 4 bases at J, with 11 bases between. The CDR3 extends over 14 amino acids. This chain's CDR3 is CASSLVVGDYEQYF. CDR3 in DNA: TGTGCCAGCAGCTTAGTTGTGGGCGATTACGAGCAGTACTTC. The whole variable domain, remainder taken from reference TRBV7-2 and TRBJ2-7, is GAGVSQSPSNKVTEKGKDVELRCDPISGHTALYWYRQSLGQGLEFLIYFQGNSAPDKSGLPSDRFSAERTGGSVSTLTIQRTQQEDSAVYLCASSLVVGDYEQYFGPGTRLTVT.

The chain employs TRBV4-1 and TRBJ2-4, with TRBD2 as a possible D gene (6 bases). The CDR3 spans 18 residues. The ends were cut back, 0 bases at V and 0 bases at J, with 15 bases in the middle. Germline V gene sequence: CDR1 MGHRA, CDR2 YSYEKL. CDR3 DNA: TGCGCCAGCAGCCAAGATCCGGAGGGGCATCTAGCCAAAAACATTCAGTACTTC. It yields the protein CASSQDPEGHLAKNIQYF.

A remark on this clone: This CDR3 is also generated by other DNA sequences in the sample. The genes are TRBV28 and TRBJ2-7; D may be TRBD1 or TRBD2 (5 bases each). CDR3 length: 13 amino acids. V was shortened by 3 bases and J by 6 bases, with 12 bases between the two germline ends. Germline V gene sequence: CDR1 MDHEN, CDR2 SYDVKM. The CDR3 DNA is TGTGCCAGCAGTTTGGGGCTAGCAGGCGAGCAGTACTTC. It encodes CASSLGLAGEQYF.

The rearrangement joins TRBV7-9 to TRBJ2-2, with D possibly TRBD1 on 6 matching bases. Per the germline V gene, CDR1 is SEHNR and CDR2 is FQNEAQ (reference sequence). Trimming stripped 2 bases from V and 7 bases from J, with 11 bases between. The CDR3 loop spans 14 amino acids. CDR3 region: CASSLTGIGGELFF. The DNA for the CDR3 is TGTGCCAGCAGCTTAACAGGGATAGGCGGGGAGCTGTTTTTT.

The chain is built from TRBV9 and TRBJ1-2; 9 bases fit TRBD1. The length of the CDR3 is 16 residues. V gave up 3 bases and J gave up 0 bases; unmatched junction bases: 6. Germline V gene sequence: CDR1 SGDLS, CDR2 YYNGEE. The DNA of the CDR3 is TGTGCCAGCAGCGAGCGGACAGGGGAAACTAACTATGGCTACACCTTC. Its protein is CASSERTGETNYGYTF.